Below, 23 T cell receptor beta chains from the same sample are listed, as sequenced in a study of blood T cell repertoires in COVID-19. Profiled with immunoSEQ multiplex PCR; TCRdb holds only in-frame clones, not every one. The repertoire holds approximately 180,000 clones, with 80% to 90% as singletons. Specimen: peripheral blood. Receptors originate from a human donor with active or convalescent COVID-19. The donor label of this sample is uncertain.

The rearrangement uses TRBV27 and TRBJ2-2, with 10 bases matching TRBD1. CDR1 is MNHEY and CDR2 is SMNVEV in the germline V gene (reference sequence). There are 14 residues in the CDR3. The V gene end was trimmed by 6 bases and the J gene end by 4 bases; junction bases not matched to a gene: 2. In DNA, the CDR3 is TGTGCCAGCAGCGGACAGGGGGGCACCGGGGAGCTGTTTTTT. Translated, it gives CASSGQGGTGELFF.

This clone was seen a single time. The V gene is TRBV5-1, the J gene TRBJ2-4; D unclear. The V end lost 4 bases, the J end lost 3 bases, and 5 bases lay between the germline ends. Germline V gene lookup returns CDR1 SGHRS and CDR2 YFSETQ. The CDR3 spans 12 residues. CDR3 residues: CASSPGKNIQYF. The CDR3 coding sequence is TGCGCCAGCAGCCCGGGCAAAAACATTCAGTACTTC.

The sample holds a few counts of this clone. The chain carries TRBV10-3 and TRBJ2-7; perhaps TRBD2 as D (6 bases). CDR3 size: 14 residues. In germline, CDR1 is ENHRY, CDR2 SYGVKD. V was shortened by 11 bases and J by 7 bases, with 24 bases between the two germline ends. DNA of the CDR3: TGTGCCGGCGGGAAAGGAACACCTGGGGAGGAGCAGTACTTC. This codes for CAGGKGTPGEEQYF.

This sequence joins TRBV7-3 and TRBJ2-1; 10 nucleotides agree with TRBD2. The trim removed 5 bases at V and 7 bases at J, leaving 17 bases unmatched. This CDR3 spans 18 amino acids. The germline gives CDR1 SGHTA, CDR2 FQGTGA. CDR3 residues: CASSPFASGSPTENEQFF. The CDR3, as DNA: TGTGCCAGCAGCCCCTTTGCTAGCGGGAGCCCGACGGAAAATGAGCAGTTCTTC. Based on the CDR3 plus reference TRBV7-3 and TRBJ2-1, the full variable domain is GAGVSQTPSNKVTEKGKYVELRCDPISGHTALYWYRQSLGQGPEFLIYFQGTGAADDSGLPNDRFFAVRPEGSVSTLKIQRTERGDSAVYLCASSPFASGSPTENEQFFGPGTRLTVL.

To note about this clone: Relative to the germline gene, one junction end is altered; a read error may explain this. CDR3 bases: TGTGCCAGTAGTTTAGACAGGGTCTCCGGCAATGAGCAGTTCTTC. Translation: CASSLDRVSGNEQFF. The gene calls are TRBV19 and TRBJ2-1; 7 bases agree with TRBD1. The CDR3 spans 15 residues. The germline gives CDR1 LNHDA, CDR2 SQIVND (reference sequence).

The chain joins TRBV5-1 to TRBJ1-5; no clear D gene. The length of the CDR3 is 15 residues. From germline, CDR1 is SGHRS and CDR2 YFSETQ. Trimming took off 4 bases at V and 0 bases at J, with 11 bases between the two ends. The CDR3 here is CASSREGISNQPQHF. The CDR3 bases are TGCGCCAGCAGCAGAGAGGGCATTAGCAATCAGCCCCAGCATTTT.

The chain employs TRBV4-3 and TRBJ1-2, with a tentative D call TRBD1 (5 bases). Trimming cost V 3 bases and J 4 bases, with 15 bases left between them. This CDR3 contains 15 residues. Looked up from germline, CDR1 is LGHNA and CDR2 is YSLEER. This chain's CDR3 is CASSQEALGGYGYTF. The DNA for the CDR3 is TGCGCCAGCAGCCAGGAAGCCCTCGGGGGCTATGGCTACACCTTC.

In DNA form, the CDR3 reads TGTGCCAGCTCACCCCCTACCGCGCAGGCAGATACGCAGTATTTT. Translation: CASSPPTAQADTQYF. The J gene is TRBJ2-3, the V gene TRBV18; D uncertain. V lost 3 bases to trimming and J lost 4 bases, with 14 bases between them. Germline V gives CDR1 KGHSH, CDR2 LQKENI. The CDR3 is made up of 15 amino acids.

This CDR3 is CASSSLTGDMNIQYF. As DNA, the CDR3 is TGTGCCAGCAGCTCTTTGACAGGGGATATGAACATTCAGTACTTC. This sequence joins TRBV5-4 and TRBJ2-4; 8 bases line up with TRBD1. The CDR3 runs to 15 residues. Germline V CDR1 and CDR2: SGHNT, YYREEE (reference sequence). Unmatched junction bases numbered 9, after V lost 3 bases and J lost 7 bases. Using reference TRBV5-4 and TRBJ2-4 for the parts outside the CDR3, the full variable domain is ETGVTQSPTHLIKTRGQQVTLRCSSQSGHNTVSWYQQALGQGPQFIFQYYREEENGRGNFPPRFSGLQFPNYSSELNVNALELDDSALYLCASSSLTGDMNIQYFGAGTRLSVL.

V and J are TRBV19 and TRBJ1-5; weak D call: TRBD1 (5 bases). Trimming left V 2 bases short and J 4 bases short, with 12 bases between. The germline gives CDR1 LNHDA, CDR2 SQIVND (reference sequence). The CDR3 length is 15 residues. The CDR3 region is CASSISAGHNQPQHF. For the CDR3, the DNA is TGTGCCAGTAGTATATCGGCGGGGCATAATCAGCCCCAGCATTTT.

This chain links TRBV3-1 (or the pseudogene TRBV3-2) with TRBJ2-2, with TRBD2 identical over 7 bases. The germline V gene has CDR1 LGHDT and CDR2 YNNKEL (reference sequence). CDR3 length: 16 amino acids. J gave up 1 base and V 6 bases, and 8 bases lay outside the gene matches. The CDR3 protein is CASSPRGGRNTGELFF. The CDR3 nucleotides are TGTGCCAGCAGTCCCCGCGGCGGGAGGAACACCGGGGAGCTGTTTTTT.

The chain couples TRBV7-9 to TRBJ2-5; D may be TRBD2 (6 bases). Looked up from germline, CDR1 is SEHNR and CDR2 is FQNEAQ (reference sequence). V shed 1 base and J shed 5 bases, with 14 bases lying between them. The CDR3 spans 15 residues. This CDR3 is CASSLDGGPTETQYF. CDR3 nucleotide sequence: TGTGCCAGCAGCTTAGATGGAGGGCCGACGGAGACCCAGTACTTC.

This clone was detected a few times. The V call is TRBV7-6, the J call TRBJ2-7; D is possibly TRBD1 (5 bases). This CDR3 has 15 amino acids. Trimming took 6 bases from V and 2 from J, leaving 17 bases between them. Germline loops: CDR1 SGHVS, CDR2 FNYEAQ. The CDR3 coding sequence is TGTGCCAGCAGTAAAGTACAGGCTTTGCCCTACGAGCAGTACTTC. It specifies CASSKVQALPYEQYF.

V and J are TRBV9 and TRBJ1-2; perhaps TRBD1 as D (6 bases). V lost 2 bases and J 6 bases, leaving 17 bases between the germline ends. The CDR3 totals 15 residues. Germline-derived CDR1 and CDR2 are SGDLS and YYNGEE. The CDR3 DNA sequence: TGTGCCAGCAGCGTGGGCGGGGGGGCCAGTGATGGCTACACCTTC. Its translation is CASSVGGGASDGYTF.

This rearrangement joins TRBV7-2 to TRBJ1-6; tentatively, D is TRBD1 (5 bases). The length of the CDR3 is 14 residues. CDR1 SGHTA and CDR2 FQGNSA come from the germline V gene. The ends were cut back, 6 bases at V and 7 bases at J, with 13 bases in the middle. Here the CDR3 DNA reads TGTGCCAGCAGATTCGGGGGGGGGAATTCACCCCTCCACTTT. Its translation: CASRFGGGNSPLHF.

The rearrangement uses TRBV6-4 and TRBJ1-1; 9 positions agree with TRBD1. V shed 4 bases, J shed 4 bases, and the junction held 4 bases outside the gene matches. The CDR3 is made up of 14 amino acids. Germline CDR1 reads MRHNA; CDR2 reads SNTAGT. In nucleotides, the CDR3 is TGTGCCAGCAGTGGCCGGGACAGGGCCACTGAAGCTTTCTTT. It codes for CASSGRDRATEAFF.

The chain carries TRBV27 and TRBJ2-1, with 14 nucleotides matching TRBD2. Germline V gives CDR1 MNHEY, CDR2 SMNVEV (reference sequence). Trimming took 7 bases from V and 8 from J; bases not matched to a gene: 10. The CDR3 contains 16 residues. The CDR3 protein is CASTLGTSGGGDEQFF. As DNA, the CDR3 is TGTGCCAGCACCCTAGGGACTAGCGGGGGTGGGGATGAGCAGTTCTTC.

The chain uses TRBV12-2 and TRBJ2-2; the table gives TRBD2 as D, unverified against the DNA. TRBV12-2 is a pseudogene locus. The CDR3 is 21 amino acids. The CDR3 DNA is TGTGCAAGTCGCTTAACTTGGGACCCCTTTCAGCGGGAGGGCCAGAAGTGGGAGCTGTTTTTT. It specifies CASRLTWDPFQREGQKWELFF.

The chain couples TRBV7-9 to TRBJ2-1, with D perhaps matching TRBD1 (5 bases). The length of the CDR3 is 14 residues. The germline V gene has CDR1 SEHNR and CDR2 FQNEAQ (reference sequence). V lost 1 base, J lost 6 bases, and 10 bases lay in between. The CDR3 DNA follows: TGTGCCAGCAGCTTAGAGGCAGGGCGCAATGAGCAGTTCTTC. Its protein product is CASSLEAGRNEQFF.

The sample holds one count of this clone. The DNA for the CDR3 is TGTGCCACTAAACTAGCGGGAGAAGAGGAGACCCAGTACTTC. Residues: CATKLAGEEETQYF. The chain carries TRBV10-3 and TRBJ2-5, with 11 bases aligning to TRBD2. From germline, CDR1 is ENHRY and CDR2 SYGVKD. The CDR3 sequence is 14 residues long. V shed 10 bases, J shed 5 bases, and the junction held 9 bases outside the gene matches.

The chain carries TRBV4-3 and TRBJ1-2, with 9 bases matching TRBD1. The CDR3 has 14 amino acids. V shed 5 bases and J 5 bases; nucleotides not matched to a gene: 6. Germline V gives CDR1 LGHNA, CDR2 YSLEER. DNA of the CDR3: TGCGCCAGCAGCGATACGACAGGGGGGTATGGCTACACCTTC. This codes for CASSDTTGGYGYTF.

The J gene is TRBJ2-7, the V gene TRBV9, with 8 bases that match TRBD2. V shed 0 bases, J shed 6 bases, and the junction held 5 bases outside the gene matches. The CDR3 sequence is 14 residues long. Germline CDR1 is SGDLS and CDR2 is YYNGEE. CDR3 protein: CASSVASAGAEQYF. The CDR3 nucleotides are TGTGCCAGCAGCGTAGCTTCAGCGGGAGCCGAGCAGTACTTC.

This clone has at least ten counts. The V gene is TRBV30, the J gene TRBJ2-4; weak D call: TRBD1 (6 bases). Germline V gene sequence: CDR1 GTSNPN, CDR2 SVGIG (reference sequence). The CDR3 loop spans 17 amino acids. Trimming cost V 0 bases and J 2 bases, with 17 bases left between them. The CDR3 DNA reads TGTGCCTGGAGTGTACTCGAACAGGGTAGAACCAAAAACATTCAGTACTTC. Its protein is CAWSVLEQGRTKNIQYF.